Following are 18 T cell receptor beta chains from one sample sequenced in a study of T cell responses to AZD1222 COVID-19 vaccine. Repertoires were generated with immunoSEQ multiplex PCR, while TCRdb's copy carries only in-frame clones and drops some. Here the sample spans roughly 100,000 clones, about 81% being singletons. The sample here was peripheral blood, taken on day 0 of AZD1222 vaccination. These receptors were collected from an adult in good health.

This clone was observed a few times. The chain is built from TRBV5-1 and TRBJ1-2; D uncertain. The germline V and J ends were trimmed by 0 bases and 4 bases, with 13 bases remaining between them. The CDR3 totals 15 residues. CDR1 SGHRS and CDR2 YFSETQ come from the germline V gene. CDR3 loop: CASSLVSEGAYGYTF. CDR3 nucleotide sequence: TGCGCCAGCAGCTTGGTCTCGGAGGGAGCCTATGGCTACACCTTC.

J is TRBJ2-7 and V is TRBV9; perhaps TRBD1 as D (5 bases). The CDR3 sequence is 13 residues long. Germline V CDR1 and CDR2: SGDLS, YYNGEE. V lost 4 bases and J lost 0, with 8 bases in between. CDR3 DNA: TGTGCCAGCAGCCTGGGGCCCTCCTACGAGCAGTACTTC. The encoded protein is CASSLGPSYEQYF.

The V gene is TRBV7-9, the J gene TRBJ2-5; 12 bases map to TRBD1. The CDR3 spans 15 residues. Germline trimming cut 10 bases from V and 5 bases from J; bases unmatched to any gene: 11. Germline lookup yields CDR1 SEHNR and CDR2 FQNEAQ (reference sequence). The CDR3 DNA follows: TGTGCCACCACCCGGGACAGGGGGCAGAGGGAGACCCAGTACTTC. Encoded protein: CATTRDRGQRETQYF.

V and J are TRBV5-1 and TRBJ2-1; TRBD1 matches 8 bases. In germline, CDR1 is SGHRS, CDR2 YFSETQ. V dropped 2 bases and J dropped 7; count of bases not matched to a gene: 8. This CDR3 region has 15 residues. The CDR3 DNA sequence: TGCGCCAGCAGCTTATCTCAGGGGGCTGTAAATGAGCAGTTCTTC. Amino acid sequence: CASSLSQGAVNEQFF.

The gene calls are TRBV3-1 (or the pseudogene TRBV3-2) and TRBJ1-5, with 9 nucleotides matching TRBD1. The V gene's germline CDR1 is LGHDT and CDR2 YNNKEL (reference sequence). The V segment lost 7 bases and the J segment 4 bases; nucleotides outside the gene matches: 17. The CDR3 has 18 residues. CDR3 bases: TGTGCCAGCATCAATAAAAGGGAACCGGGACAGGGTAATCAGCCCCAGCATTTT. It is translated as CASINKREPGQGNQPQHF.

The rearrangement uses TRBV11-3 and TRBJ2-1, with 9 bases fitting TRBD2. After removal of 1 base from V and 11 bases from J, the junction contained 12 bases not matched to a gene. Looked up from germline, CDR1 is SGHNT and CDR2 is YENEEA. This CDR3 is built from 16 residues. The CDR3 DNA reads as TGTGCCAGCAGCTTAGGCGCGGGTAGCGGGGGAACTAAGCAGTTCTTC. This translates into CASSLGAGSGGTKQFF. The entire variable domain, with the rest obtained from reference TRBV11-3 and TRBJ2-1, is as follows: EAGVVQSPRYKIIEKKQPVAFWCNPISGHNTLYWYLQNLGQGPELLIRYENEEAVDDSQLPKDRFSAERLKGVDSTLKIQPAELGDSAVYLCASSLGAGSGGTKQFFGPGTRLTVL.

The rearrangement uses TRBV27 and TRBJ1-4; 9 nucleotides match TRBD1. CDR3 length: 16 residues. J lost 3 bases, V lost 5 bases, and 7 bases had no gene match. The germline V gene has CDR1 MNHEY and CDR2 SMNVEV (reference sequence). CDR3 sequence: CASSGDRALANEKLFF. CDR3 coding DNA: TGTGCCAGCAGTGGGGACAGGGCATTAGCTAATGAAAAACTGTTTTTT.

The chain couples TRBV2 to TRBJ1-2; D gene unclear. The germline gives CDR1 SNHLY, CDR2 FYNNEI. This CDR3 comprises 12 residues. V was shortened by 1 base and J by 5 bases, with 5 bases between the two germline ends. This chain's CDR3 is CASSEGSYGYTF. The CDR3 DNA reads TGTGCCAGCAGTGAAGGGTCATATGGCTACACCTTC.

The rearrangement links TRBV12-3 or TRBV12-4 to TRBJ1-1, with D perhaps matching TRBD1 (6 bases). The CDR3 spans 12 residues. V lost 4 bases and J 10 bases, leaving 13 bases between the germline ends. CDR3 DNA sequence: TGTGCCAGCAGTTACAACAGGGAAGGAGCTTTCTTT. Protein product: CASSYNREGAFF.

This chain links TRBV5-4 with TRBJ1-4, with D perhaps matching TRBD1 (6 bases). The CDR3 contains 16 residues. Germline V gene sequence: CDR1 SGHNT, CDR2 YYREEE (reference sequence). With 0 bases removed from V and 8 bases from J, the gap between germline ends came to 17 bases. CDR3 sequence: CASSLGGTGRSEKLFF. The DNA of the CDR3 is TGTGCCAGCAGCTTGGGGGGCACAGGGAGGAGCGAAAAACTGTTTTTT.

This chain connects TRBV3-1 (or the pseudogene TRBV3-2) to TRBJ1-6; 8 bases agree with TRBD1. The V gene end was trimmed by 3 bases and the J gene end by 10 bases; junction bases not matched to a gene: 20. The CDR3 contains 19 residues. Per germline, CDR1 LGHDT and CDR2 YNNKEL (reference sequence). The CDR3, as DNA: TGTGCCAGCAGCCACCCGGGACAGGATCCGTTGGGAGTAAGGTCACCCCTCCACTTT. Amino acids: CASSHPGQDPLGVRSPLHF.

V and J are TRBV6-2 or TRBV6-3 and TRBJ1-2; 8 bases match TRBD1. CDR3 length: 15 residues. The germline CDR1 and CDR2 sequences are MNHEY and SVGEGT. V shed 3 bases and J 4 bases; nucleotides not matched to a gene: 7. CDR3 nucleotide sequence: TGTGCCAGCAGTTATCACTCCGGACAGGGCTATGGCTACACCTTC. Translating gives CASSYHSGQGYGYTF.

V gene TRBV28 combines with J gene TRBJ2-7; D remains unclear. Germline CDR1 MDHEN, CDR2 SYDVKM. Trimming took off 3 bases at V and 7 bases at J, with 19 bases between the two ends. This CDR3 has 15 amino acids. For the CDR3, the DNA is TGTGCCAGCAGTTTTTCCCAAGGCCCGTCGTATGAGCAGTACTTC. This encodes CASSFSQGPSYEQYF.

The chain links TRBV7-9 to TRBJ2-7; D gene ambiguous. CDR3 length: 13 residues. V dropped 1 base and J dropped 3 bases, with 7 bases sitting between them. Germline V lookup: CDR1 SEHNR, CDR2 FQNEAQ (reference sequence). The CDR3 sequence: CASSLDRVYEQYF. The CDR3 DNA is TGTGCCAGCAGCTTAGATCGGGTCTACGAGCAGTACTTC.

This clone was picked up a small number of times. This chain joins TRBV7-2 and TRBJ1-4, with D unresolved. Trimming took off 5 bases at V and 0 bases at J, with 10 bases between the two ends. This CDR3 has 15 amino acids. Germline V CDR1 and CDR2: SGHTA, FQGNSA. The CDR3 is CASSPGTSTNEKLFF. The CDR3, as DNA: TGTGCCAGCAGCCCCGGAACTTCAACTAATGAAAAACTGTTTTTT.

The chain has TRBV4-3 and TRBJ2-7, with 11 bases identical to TRBD1. Losses at the gene ends were 1 base for V and 3 bases for J; bases not matched to a gene: 2. The CDR3 is 15 residues long. Germline V gives CDR1 LGHNA, CDR2 YSLEER. CDR3 sequence reads: CASSQGGTGGYEQYF. The CDR3, as DNA: TGCGCCAGCAGCCAAGGAGGGACAGGGGGCTACGAGCAGTACTTC.

The rearrangement joins TRBV24-1 to TRBJ2-3; D may be TRBD1 (5 bases). The CDR3 length is 18 residues. Deletions cut 2 bases from V and 2 bases from J, with 19 bases between. Germline V gene sequence: CDR1 KGHDR, CDR2 SFDVKD. The DNA of the CDR3 is TGTGCCACCAGTGATTCAGGGCCCCGACACGGCACCACAGATACGCAGTATTTT. Protein sequence: CATSDSGPRHGTTDTQYF.

This chain joins TRBV2 and TRBJ2-7, with D possibly being TRBD1 or TRBD2 (5 bases each). CDR1 and CDR2 (germline): SNHLY, FYNNEI. V lost 6 bases to trimming and J lost 0 bases, with 15 bases between them. CDR3 size: 15 residues. In nucleotides, the CDR3 is TGTGCCAGCAGGGCTGGGACCCTCAGCTCCTACGAGCAGTACTTC. This gives the protein CASRAGTLSSYEQYF.